This T cell receptor (beta chain) was identified in a study of blood T cell repertoires in COVID-19. The V gene lost 4 bases and the J gene lost 6 bases, with 10 bases spanning the gap. The CDR3 runs 13 residues. The protocol was immunoSEQ multiplex PCR, while the TCRdb copy is restricted to in-frame clones and leaves out a portion. The data show about 250,000 clones, 80% to 90% seen once. The chain uses TRBV12-3 or TRBV12-4 and TRBJ1-5; the D gene is possibly TRBD1 (5 bases). The sequence was obtained from a man in his late teens or twenties who had recovered from COVID-19. Material: PBMCs or T cells enriched from blood (not recorded which). The CDR3 spells CASSSRVAQPQHF. CDR3 in DNA: TGTGCCAGCAGTTCCAGGGTGGCTCAGCCCCAGCATTTT.